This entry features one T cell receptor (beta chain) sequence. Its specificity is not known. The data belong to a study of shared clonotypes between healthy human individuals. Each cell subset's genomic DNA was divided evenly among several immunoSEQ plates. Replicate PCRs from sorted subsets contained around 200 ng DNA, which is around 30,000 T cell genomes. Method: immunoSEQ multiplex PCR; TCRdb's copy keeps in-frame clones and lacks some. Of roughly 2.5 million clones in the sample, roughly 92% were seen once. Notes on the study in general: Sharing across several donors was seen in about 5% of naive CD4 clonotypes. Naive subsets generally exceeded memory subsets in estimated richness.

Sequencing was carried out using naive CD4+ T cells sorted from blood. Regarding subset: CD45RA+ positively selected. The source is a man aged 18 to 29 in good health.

The CDR3 DNA is TGTGCCAGCAGCTTAGCTGTGAACACCGGGGAGCTGTTTTTT. As protein: CASSLAVNTGELFF. This chain uses TRBV7-8 with TRBJ2-2; no clear D. V was trimmed by 0 bases and J by 1 base, leaving 3 bases between them. Per the germline V gene, CDR1 is SGHVS and CDR2 is FQNEAQ. The CDR3 loop spans 14 amino acids. Filled out from reference TRBV7-8 and TRBJ2-2, the complete variable domain reads GAGVSQSPRYKVAKRGQDVALRCDPISGHVSLFWYQQALGQGPEFLTYFQNEAQLDKSGLPSDRFFAERPEGSVSTLKIQRTQQEDSAVYLCASSLAVNTGELFFGEGSRLTVL.